These 7 T cell receptor beta chains were all obtained from the same sample, sequenced in a study of blood T cell repertoires in COVID-19. Produced via immunoSEQ multiplex PCR; TCRdb's table is partial and in-frame only. The sample has 300,000 to 400,000 clones, around 87% seen once. Specimen: peripheral blood. Receptors originate from an older woman with COVID-19, enrolled during active disease.

CDR3 sequence reads: CASSQGQGASQYF. DNA for the CDR3: TGTGCCAGCAGCCAAGGACAGGGGGCATCGCAGTACTTC. The chain carries TRBV3-1 (or the pseudogene TRBV3-2) and TRBJ2-7, with 10 bases matching TRBD1. Trimming cost V 1 base and J 9 bases; bases outside gene matches: 3. Germline CDR1 and CDR2: LGHDT and YNNKEL (reference sequence). The CDR3 runs to 13 residues.

CDR3 coding DNA: TGTGCCAGCAGCATCCGGGACAGGGTGAACACTGAAGCTTTCTTT. This codes for CASSIRDRVNTEAFF. The rearrangement uses TRBV7-9 and TRBJ1-1, with TRBD1 matching 9 bases. The junction had 4 bases not matched to a gene; V was cut back by 5 bases and J by 0 bases. Germline loops: CDR1 SEHNR, CDR2 FQNEAQ (reference sequence). This CDR3 has 15 residues.

The chain has TRBV27 and TRBJ2-1; 13 bases are a match to TRBD2. CDR1 MNHEY and CDR2 SMNVEV come from the germline V gene (reference sequence). V was pared by 4 bases and J by 0 bases, with 9 bases of the junction left unmatched. This CDR3 region has 19 residues. The CDR3 reads CASSSRTSGGPSSYNEQFF. Here the CDR3 DNA reads TGTGCCAGCAGTTCCCGGACTAGCGGGGGACCTAGCTCCTACAATGAGCAGTTCTTC.

The chain recombines TRBV5-5 with TRBJ1-1; TRBD1 aligns across 9 bases. The trim removed 5 bases at V and 5 bases at J, leaving 7 bases unmatched. From germline, CDR1 is SGHKS and CDR2 YYEKEE (reference sequence). The CDR3 consists of 14 residues. For the CDR3, the DNA is TGTGCCAGCAGGAGCCGGACAGGGGTAACTGAAGCTTTCTTT. This sequence encodes CASRSRTGVTEAFF.

The CDR3 loop is CASSLGSGTQYF. CDR3 coding DNA: TGTGCCAGCAGTTTAGGTTCCGGGACGCAGTATTTT. The V call is TRBV27, the J call TRBJ2-3; D is ambiguous. CDR1 is MNHEY and CDR2 is SMNVEV in the germline V gene (reference sequence). This CDR3 is built from 12 residues. Trimming pared 2 bases from V and 9 bases from J, leaving 9 bases between.

The chain is built from TRBV7-3 and TRBJ2-5; possible D gene TRBD2, 5 bases. V was cut by 1 base and J by 4 bases, with 10 bases left in between. This CDR3 spans 14 amino acids. Germline CDR1 is SGHTA and CDR2 is FQGTGA. This CDR3 is CASSLKGGPETQYF. CDR3 DNA sequence: TGTGCCAGCAGCTTAAAAGGAGGCCCAGAGACCCAGTACTTC.

This chain connects TRBV27 to TRBJ1-5, with TRBD1 identical over 9 bases. With 6 bases clipped from V and 6 bases from J, the junction kept 15 bases outside the gene matches. Germline CDR1 reads MNHEY; CDR2 reads SMNVEV (reference sequence). This CDR3 has 17 residues. Written as DNA, the CDR3 is TGTGCCAGCAGATCGGGACAGGGTAGGGCGTCGGTTCAGCCCCAGCATTTT. Protein product: CASRSGQGRASVQPQHF.